The clone carrying this T cell receptor beta chain was seen many times. One entry per CDR3 protein, called by TCRdb with MiXCR from the RT-PCR reads. Counted here are fewer than 800,000 distinct CDR3 sequences, approximately 15% occurring once; the ten biggest clones make up 3.6%. There are 16 residues in the CDR3. Germline CDR1 and CDR2: ENHRY and SYGVKD. V lost 2 bases, J lost 9 bases, and 10 bases stayed unmatched. The receptor was isolated from a female donor in good health, serving as a healthy control. Sequencing input: memory CD4+ T cells from blood. The rearrangement joins TRBV10-3 to TRBJ1-6, with TRBD1 matching 7 bases. The CDR3 region is CAISERSDRVGSPLHF. The CDR3, as DNA: TGTGCCATCAGTGAGAGATCTGACAGGGTGGGTTCACCCCTCCACTTT.